The next 14 T cell receptor beta chains were all read from a single sample in a study of long-term antiretroviral therapy in people with HIV (dated by TCRdb to between 2022 and 2023). The immunoSEQ hsTCRB v3.0 assay was used at survey level resolution to sequence the TRB variable region. This immuneACCESS table, as held by TCRdb, lists in-frame sequences with V and J called but not all clones. Of the missing ones, under half trace to an unresolved V gene in checked studies; the others have no known cause. The table for this sample lists over 15,000 clones; approximately 95% of them were counted only once. The ten largest clones add up to roughly 1.5% of the sample. The material was unsorted PBMCs, obtained approximately 11 years after starting antiretroviral therapy. These receptors were taken from a man aged 25 to 45 with HIV.

This chain links TRBV10-3 with TRBJ2-3; unclear D gene. Germline V CDR1 and CDR2: ENHRY, SYGVKD. The CDR3 is made up of 15 amino acids. V was cut by 6 bases and J by 0 bases, with 13 bases left in between. The CDR3 region is CAIRQVERSTDTQYF. The CDR3 DNA sequence: TGTGCCATCAGGCAGGTAGAGAGGAGCACAGATACGCAGTATTTT.

V is TRBV19 and J is TRBJ2-1; tentatively, D is TRBD2 (5 bases). Deletions cut 5 bases from V and 11 bases from J, with 13 bases between. CDR1 and CDR2 from the germline V gene are LNHDA and SQIVND (reference sequence). This CDR3 has 12 residues. The CDR3 region has the DNA TGTGCCAGTAGTGCTTGGGAGTGGCAGCAGTTCTTC. Its translation is CASSAWEWQQFF.

The gene calls are TRBV5-1 and TRBJ2-5, with 9 nucleotides matching TRBD1. Trimming removed 4 bases from V and 4 bases from J; junction bases left unmatched: 5. This CDR3 is built from 14 residues. In germline, CDR1 is SGHRS, CDR2 YFSETQ. CDR3 sequence reads: CASSQGTGRETQYF. Here the CDR3 DNA reads TGCGCCAGCAGCCAGGGGACAGGGAGAGAGACCCAGTACTTC.

The chain combines TRBV5-5 with TRBJ2-7; the D is unclear. The CDR3 consists of 15 residues. Between the trimmed V and J ends, which lost 5 bases and 3 bases, there was a span of 18 bases. Germline CDR1 is SGHKS and CDR2 is YYEKEE (reference sequence). The CDR3 coding sequence is TGTGCCAGCAGTTCGGTTGGTTCGAGTCTCTACGAGCAGTACTTC. Translated, it gives CASSSVGSSLYEQYF.

This chain joins TRBV14 and TRBJ2-1; TRBD1 or TRBD2 may be the D gene (5 bases each). Germline lookup yields CDR1 SGHDN and CDR2 FVKESK. The CDR3 runs to 13 residues. Trimming stripped 0 bases from V and 9 bases from J, with 9 bases between. The CDR3 nucleotides are TGTGCCAGCAGCCAAGAATGGGGGACTGAGCAGTTCTTC. Protein sequence: CASSQEWGTEQFF. Looking up the rest from reference TRBV14 and TRBJ2-1 gives the full variable domain: EAGVTQFPSHSVIEKGQTVTLRCDPISGHDNLYWYRRVMGKEIKFLLHFVKESKQDESGMPNNRFLAERTGGTYSTLKVQPAELEDSGVYFCASSQEWGTEQFFGPGTRLTVL.

In DNA form, the CDR3 reads TGTGCCAGTAGTATAGAGGCCAGGCAGCCCACCGGGGAGCTGTTTTTT. This encodes CASSIEARQPTGELFF. V is TRBV19 and J is TRBJ2-2; D not resolved. V was shortened by 0 bases and J by 4 bases, with 12 bases between the two germline ends. The germline gives CDR1 LNHDA, CDR2 SQIVND (reference sequence). This CDR3 region has 16 residues.

The rearrangement links TRBV12-5 to TRBJ2-7; 8 bases fit TRBD1. The V and J ends lost 0 bases and 5 bases, in that order; junction bases with no gene match: 6. There are 15 residues in the CDR3. Germline assignment: CDR1 LGHNT and CDR2 FRNRAP. The CDR3 loop reads CASGLVQDRANEQYV. CDR3 bases: TGTGCTAGTGGTTTGGTACAGGACAGGGCCAACGAGCAGTACGTC.

This chain uses TRBV11-2 with TRBJ2-2; D gene unclear. The CDR3 runs 13 residues. Trimming cost V 2 bases and J 6 bases, with 7 bases left between them. Germline V gives CDR1 SGHAT, CDR2 FQNNGV. CDR3 DNA: TGTGCCAGCAGCTTATGGTCATCCGGGGAGCTGTTTTTT. Its protein product is CASSLWSSGELFF.

This chain uses TRBV6-6 with TRBJ2-7, with 7 bases lining up with TRBD1. Per germline, CDR1 MNHNY and CDR2 SVGAGI (reference sequence). The CDR3 runs 13 residues. Trimming at V came to 2 bases and at J to 3 bases, leaving 1 base not matched to a gene. The CDR3 spells CASSYRQGYEQYF. The DNA for the CDR3 is TGTGCCAGCAGTTACCGACAGGGCTACGAGCAGTACTTC.

This chain connects TRBV11-2 to TRBJ2-2, with D hard to call. With 0 bases removed from V and 1 base from J, the gap between germline ends came to 9 bases. CDR1 and CDR2 (germline): SGHAT, FQNNGV. This CDR3 has 16 amino acids. The CDR3 region has the DNA TGTGCCAGCAGCTTAGAGATAGGGCGGAACACCGGGGAGCTGTTTTTT. This codes for CASSLEIGRNTGELFF.

J is TRBJ1-1 and V is TRBV19; D call uncertain. With 7 bases removed from V and 2 bases from J, the gap between germline ends came to 11 bases. This CDR3 comprises 13 residues. Germline loops: CDR1 LNHDA, CDR2 SQIVND (reference sequence). The CDR3: CASKRPRNTEAFF. The CDR3 nucleotides are TGTGCCAGTAAAAGACCCAGAAACACTGAAGCTTTCTTT.

This rearrangement joins TRBV7-8 to TRBJ1-1; D uncertain. CDR3 length: 13 amino acids. Trimming left V 3 bases short and J 0 bases short, with 5 bases between. The germline V gene encodes CDR1 SGHVS and CDR2 FQNEAQ. The CDR3 sequence is CASSFRVNTEAFF. CDR3 nucleotides: TGTGCCAGCAGCTTTAGGGTGAACACTGAAGCTTTCTTT.

The chain couples TRBV9 to TRBJ2-3; 9 bases fit TRBD1. The junction had 4 bases not matched to a gene; V was cut back by 3 bases and J by 2 bases. CDR1 and CDR2 (germline): SGDLS, YYNGEE. CDR3 length: 15 amino acids. The CDR3, as DNA: TGTGCCAGCAGCGGCGACAGGGGGATCACAGATACGCAGTATTTT. Its translation is CASSGDRGITDTQYF.

V usage is TRBV7-8 and J usage is TRBJ1-5; D is undetermined. V lost 7 bases and J 6 bases, leaving 13 bases between the germline ends. The CDR3 extends over 13 amino acids. Germline CDR1 and CDR2: SGHVS and FQNEAQ. The CDR3 bases are TGTGCCAGCACCTCTGACGTTGGTCAGCCCCAGCATTTT. Translation: CASTSDVGQPQHF.